Shown below are 5 T cell receptor beta chains from a single sample sequenced in a study of control samples from healthy donors and cancer patients. The method was immunoSEQ multiplex PCR; TCRdb's version includes in-frame clones alone and lacks a portion of them. The sample yields about 150,000 clones, approximately 94% seen once. The sequenced material came from blood. The receptors were gathered from a man aged 40-50 years in good health.

J is TRBJ1-2 and V is TRBV7-9; D might be TRBD1 (6 bases). CDR1 is SEHNR, CDR2 FQNEAQ, per germline (reference sequence). V lost 3 bases and J lost 2, with 7 bases in between. The CDR3 has 13 residues. CDR3 amino acids: CASSFTGNYGYTF. In DNA form, the CDR3 reads TGTGCCAGCAGCTTTACAGGGAACTATGGCTACACCTTC.

This rearrangement joins TRBV5-5 to TRBJ2-1; no clear D gene. V gave up 4 bases and J gave up 4 bases, with 12 bases separating them. The CDR3 covers 14 residues. Germline CDR1 and CDR2: SGHKS and YYEKEE (reference sequence). As DNA, the CDR3 is TGTGCCAGCAGCGGGCAGGTCGGGTACAATGAGCAGTTCTTC. Amino acids: CASSGQVGYNEQFF.

The chain has TRBV4-1 and TRBJ1-4; D not resolved. Germline V gene sequence: CDR1 MGHRA, CDR2 YSYEKL. The CDR3 length is 17 residues. The V end lost 1 base, the J end lost 3 bases, and 15 bases lay between the germline ends. The CDR3: CASSQGQGGGSNEKLFF. The CDR3 DNA follows: TGCGCCAGCAGCCAAGGTCAAGGTGGAGGGTCTAATGAAAAACTGTTTTTT.

V is TRBV24-1 and J is TRBJ1-5, with D unresolved. Trimming shortened V by 5 bases and J by 3 bases, and 10 bases separated the two germline ends. The CDR3 length is 14 residues. The germline CDR1 and CDR2 sequences are KGHDR and SFDVKD. CDR3 sequence (DNA): TGTGCCACCAGTGCCGGGGTGGACAATCAGCCCCAGCATTTT. Protein sequence: CATSAGVDNQPQHF.

This clone appeared once. V gene TRBV5-8 combines with J gene TRBJ1-5, with 9 bases identical to TRBD1. Germline V gene lookup returns CDR1 SGHTS and CDR2 YDEGEE. The CDR3 has 14 amino acids. Trimming took 5 bases from V and 6 from J; bases not matched to a gene: 6. The CDR3 region is CASSNRGRFQPQHF. CDR3 coding DNA: TGTGCCAGCAGTAACAGGGGGCGCTTTCAGCCCCAGCATTTT.